This TCR beta chain was recovered during a study of T-cell memory formation after mild COVID-19 (dated by TCRdb to the early 2020s). With respect to the entire study: Most TCR sequence clusters were specific to one of the two donors. Two young, previously healthy adult volunteers, one female and one male, were included in the cohort. Longitudinal TCRalpha and TCRbeta repertoire sequencing tracked T-cell clones expanding and contracting after mild COVID-19 in a couple of donors.

Regarding this clonotype: Its specific antigen is unknown. Base qualities are not recorded, but no much larger clone differs from it by a single base.

The germline V gene specifies MNHNS as CDR1 and SASEGT as CDR2. Between the V and J ends, shortened by 5 bases and 1 base respectively, the junction contains 9 bases. The cysteine opens and the phenylalanine closes a CDR3 of 13 amino acids. Only the CDR3 portion is preserved as DNA: 39 bases, with reading frame beginning at the first base. Ficoll-Paque density gradient centrifugation was used to isolate PBMCs. Sequencing took place on an Illumina NovaSeq 6000. TCRalpha and TCRbeta cDNA libraries were built by 5'RACE with constant-segment primers, adding sample barcodes and unique molecular identifiers. Trizol reagent was used to extract RNA from every sample. Amplification of the libraries took two PCR steps, and the second step added a second sample barcode plus Illumina TruSeq adapters. Sequencing of libraries was performed on an Illumina NovaSeq with 2 x 150 bp paired-end reads. In the authors' own workflow: Demultiplexing of reads and collapsing into UMI-guided consensus sequences were performed with migec v1.2.7. Using mixcr v2.1.11, UMI consensuses were aligned to TRA and TRB V and J templates and then assembled into clonotypes. Expanded or contracted clonotypes were those called significant by both edgeR and NoisET, with noise models trained on biological replicates. For edgeR calls, the cutoffs were a false discovery rate-adjusted p below 0.01 and a log2 fold-change threshold of 1. As an exploratory analysis of dynamics, max-normalized trajectories of the 1000 most abundant clonotypes were examined by PCA with hierarchical clustering. The CD4 or CD8 phenotype of responding clones was assigned using the separately sequenced CD4+ and CD8+ repertoires. The raw public data were reprocessed by TCRdb itself: fastp quality trimming at Q25, MiXCR clonotype calling, in-frame beta chains only. Identical CDR3 protein sequences are pooled into one entry, listed with their most common genes and DNA. The V and J calls, along with clone size, are taken from TCRdb and not from the paper's own processing. This sample comprises under 70,000 distinct CDR3 sequences, roughly 9.9% of them detected only once. The leading ten clones occupy around 1.1% of the sample.

The full study reports these points: Contracting CD4+ clones turned up mainly in the CM and EM memory subsets, whereas EMRA was where CD8+ clones were enriched. The study included only a couple of mild cases, and larger cohorts that include severe cases with pre-infection samples were judged to be necessary. SARS-CoV-2 specificity of the second-wave clones peaking on day 37 was not confirmed. From day 15 to 85, contracting clones showed balanced CD4/CD8 phenotypes, whereas a second wave of clones that expanded from day 15 to 37 leaned towards CD4+. Some responding clones were detected in pre-infection memory, suggesting pre-existing cross-reactive memory T cells joined the SARS-CoV-2 response.

The chain was built from TRBV6-1 and TRBJ2-7; no confident D gene assignment can be made. The receptor comes from a man between 18 and 29 years old who had mild COVID-19 (a few samples of this study predate the infection). The sample titles of this study are shuffled in the database, so cell type and time point are left out; the donor was told from shared clones. Sequencing was performed on PBMCs or a T cell subset sorted from them (not recorded which). The DNA sequence reads TGTGCCAGCAGTCGATCGGATTCCTACGAGCAGTACTTC. Its product reads: CASSRSDSYEQYF.